This T cell receptor beta chain was captured by sequencing in a study of control samples from healthy donors and cancer patients. This CDR3 has 12 amino acids. Trimming cost V 10 bases and J 7 bases, with 17 bases left between them. Germline assignment: CDR1 LNHDA and CDR2 SQIVND (reference sequence). Sequenced by immunoSEQ multiplex PCR; TCRdb stores in-frame clones only, minus some. The data hold around 150,000 clones, with 85% to 90% observed a single time. The sequenced sample consisted of blood. This sequence joins TRBV19 and TRBJ2-7, with D perhaps matching TRBD1 or TRBD2 (5 bases each). The sequence was collected from a man in his late teens or twenties in good health. The CDR3 spells CATRGTVGEQYF. CDR3 DNA sequence: TGTGCCACACGTGGGACGGTGGGGGAGCAGTACTTC.